The 17 T cell receptor beta chains below were found in one sample sequenced in a study of T-cell memory formation after mild COVID-19. In TCRdb, the 5' RACE reads were re-called with MiXCR into one record per CDR3 protein. The sample carries roughly 180,000 distinct CDR3 sequences, around a sixth recorded once. Sequenced: PBMCs or a T cell subset sorted from them (not recorded which). Receptor source: a man aged 18 to 35 who had mild COVID-19 (a few samples of this study predate the infection). Cell type and time point are not known.

This chain joins TRBV20-1 and TRBJ1-5; a possible D gene is TRBD1 (5 bases). Germline CDR1 DFQATT, CDR2 SNEGSKA (reference sequence). The length of the CDR3 is 16 residues. V dropped 0 bases and J dropped 8 bases, with 20 bases sitting between them. CDR3 in amino acids: CSARDLGAGVKEPQHF. CDR3 DNA sequence: TGCAGTGCTAGAGATTTAGGGGCCGGGGTTAAGGAGCCCCAGCATTTT.

This clonotype was recorded a few times. This sequence joins TRBV6-4 and TRBJ2-1; 11 bases align to TRBD2. Germline V CDR1 and CDR2: MRHNA, SNTAGT. Trimming cost V 4 bases and J 8 bases; bases outside gene matches: 7. CDR3 length equals 15 residues. The CDR3 protein is CASSGTSGGRDEQFF. CDR3 DNA: TGTGCCAGCAGTGGTACTAGCGGGGGAAGGGATGAGCAGTTCTTC.

The chain uses TRBV12-3 or TRBV12-4 and TRBJ1-4, with a tentative D call TRBD1 (6 bases). The V gene lost 6 bases and the J gene lost 2 bases, with 13 bases spanning the gap. The CDR3 covers 15 residues. The chain's CDR3 is CASRAGGATNEKLFF. The CDR3 nucleotides are TGTGCCAGCAGGGCTGGGGGCGCGACTAATGAAAAACTGTTTTTT.

In its sample, this clonotype was seen a few times. The chain employs TRBV7-2 and TRBJ2-3; 10 bases are a match to TRBD2. Germline CDR1 and CDR2: SGHTA and FQGNSA. V was clipped by 5 bases and J by 5 bases; unmatched bases: 7. This CDR3 has 15 residues. CDR3 in amino acids: CASSPPASGGDTQYF. CDR3 nucleotide sequence: TGTGCCAGCAGCCCCCCGGCTAGCGGGGGAGATACGCAGTATTTT.

The chain uses TRBV18 and TRBJ1-3; 7 positions match TRBD1. Germline trimming cut 4 bases from V and 0 bases from J; bases unmatched to any gene: 6. This CDR3 contains 16 residues. Germline V gene lookup returns CDR1 KGHSH and CDR2 LQKENI. CDR3 nucleotide sequence: TGTGCCAGCTCACAACGACAGGGCCTCTCTGGAAACACCATATATTTT. It codes for CASSQRQGLSGNTIYF.

This clonotype has more than one count but fewer than ten. The chain uses TRBV5-1 and TRBJ2-3, with TRBD2 matching 7 bases. Germline V gene lookup returns CDR1 SGHRS and CDR2 YFSETQ. The CDR3 loop spans 14 amino acids. V was pared by 2 bases and J by 4 bases, with 4 bases of the junction left unmatched. The chain's CDR3 is CASSFQAGPDTQYF. In nucleotides, the CDR3 is TGCGCCAGCAGCTTCCAAGCGGGGCCAGATACGCAGTATTTT.

Only a few counts were recorded for this clonotype. The chain uses TRBV21-1 and TRBJ1-5; the tabulated D call, TRBD1, remains unverified against the DNA. TRBV21-1 is noted as a pseudogene. The CDR3 sequence is 23 residues long. The CDR3 bases are TGTGCCAGCAGCACGGTACGATCCTCTCAGGGGGATCACCCCGAGTATAGCAATCAGCCCCAGCATTTT. Its translation: CASSTVRSSQGDHPEYSNQPQHF.

This chain connects TRBV5-5 to TRBJ2-2, with 7 bases that match TRBD1. Germline CDR1 and CDR2: SGHKS and YYEKEE (reference sequence). There are 16 residues in the CDR3. The ends lost 6 bases at V and 3 bases at J; junction bases unmatched: 11. CDR3 DNA: TGTGCCAGCACCAAGAAACAGGGGCGAGACACCGGGGAGCTGTTTTTT. As protein: CASTKKQGRDTGELFF. Looking up the rest from reference TRBV5-5 and TRBJ2-2 gives the full variable domain: DAGVTQSPTHLIKTRGQQVTLRCSPISGHKSVSWYQQVLGQGPQFIFQYYEKEERGRGNFPDRFSARQFPNYSSELNVNALLLGDSALYLCASTKKQGRDTGELFFGEGSRLTVL.

This clonotype was seen repeatedly, ten times or more. The V and J genes are TRBV7-2 and TRBJ2-6; 10 positions agree with TRBD1. In germline, CDR1 is SGHTA, CDR2 FQGNSA. This CDR3 comprises 17 residues. Trimming at V came to 7 bases and at J to 0 bases, leaving 6 bases not matched to a gene. CDR3 coding DNA: TGTGCCAGCACCCGGACAGGGGGGTTCTCTGGGGCCAACGTCCTGACTTTC. This encodes CASTRTGGFSGANVLTF.

This clonotype was detected only a few times. V is TRBV7-2 and J is TRBJ2-3; TRBD1 aligns across 7 bases. CDR1 is SGHTA and CDR2 is FQGNSA in the germline V gene. V shed 6 bases and J 2 bases; nucleotides not matched to a gene: 5. The CDR3 is made up of 14 amino acids. The CDR3 loop is CASRRDRNTDTQYF. The CDR3 DNA follows: TGTGCCAGCAGACGGGACAGAAACACAGATACGCAGTATTTT.

This chain links TRBV6-5 with TRBJ2-5; 7 bases are shared with TRBD2. J gave up 4 bases and V 6 bases, and 5 bases lay outside the gene matches. The CDR3 runs to 13 residues. Germline CDR1 is MNHEY and CDR2 is SVGAGI. The CDR3 loop reads CASSLASGETQYF. The CDR3 nucleotides are TGTGCCAGCAGCCTAGCTAGCGGAGAGACCCAGTACTTC.

This clonotype was observed a few times. The chain carries TRBV28 and TRBJ1-3; the match to TRBD1 covers 7 bases. Germline trimming cut 5 bases from V and 4 bases from J; bases unmatched to any gene: 5. Germline V lookup: CDR1 MDHEN, CDR2 SYDVKM. The CDR3 has 14 amino acids. The CDR3 sequence: CASSMTGSGNTIYF. The CDR3, as DNA: TGTGCCAGCAGTATGACAGGGTCCGGAAACACCATATATTTT.

This clonotype was observed a handful of times. The chain links TRBV3-1 to TRBJ1-1, with D perhaps TRBD1 (5 bases). The V and J ends lost 0 bases and 4 bases respectively, with 9 bases between them. The CDR3 sequence is 14 residues long. Germline assignment: CDR1 LGHDT and CDR2 YNNKEL (reference sequence). CDR3 sequence (DNA): TGTGCCAGCAGCCAAGAAAGGCAGGGCACTGAAGCTTTCTTT. It is translated as CASSQERQGTEAFF.

This sequence joins TRBV6-5 and TRBJ2-7, with D possibly TRBD2 on 6 matching bases. V lost 6 bases and J 2 bases, leaving 20 bases between the germline ends. Germline loops: CDR1 MNHEY, CDR2 SVGAGI. The CDR3 has 16 amino acids. The CDR3 DNA is TGTGCCAGCAGACTCCAGGGTTCGGGGGTGGCCTACGAGCAGTACTTC. Translated, it gives CASRLQGSGVAYEQYF.

The gene calls are TRBV11-2 and TRBJ1-5, with D maybe TRBD1 (5 bases). Trimming removed 3 bases at V and 6 bases at J, with 9 bases between. Looked up from germline, CDR1 is SGHAT and CDR2 is FQNNGV. The CDR3 length is 13 residues. DNA of the CDR3: TGTGCCAGCAGCTTGGGACTAAGTCAGCCCCAGCATTTT. This codes for CASSLGLSQPQHF.

The chain is built from TRBV7-2 and TRBJ2-3; D may be TRBD2 (5 bases). Germline CDR1 is SGHTA and CDR2 is FQGNSA. CDR3 length: 14 amino acids. V lost 4 bases to trimming and J lost 6 bases, with 14 bases between them. The CDR3 sequence: CASSSRRAEDTQYF. The CDR3 coding sequence is TGTGCCAGCAGCTCCCGGCGGGCCGAGGATACGCAGTATTTT. Drawing the rest from reference TRBV7-2 and TRBJ2-3, the complete variable domain is GAGVSQSPSNKVTEKGKDVELRCDPISGHTALYWYRQSLGQGLEFLIYFQGNSAPDKSGLPSDRFSAERTGGSVSTLTIQRTQQEDSAVYLCASSSRRAEDTQYFGPGTRLTVL.

The chain joins TRBV11-2 to TRBJ2-3, with D tentatively TRBD1 (6 bases). Trimming pared 1 base from V and 1 base from J, leaving 9 bases between. CDR1 and CDR2 from the germline V gene are SGHAT and FQNNGV. This CDR3 has 15 amino acids. CDR3 nucleotides: TGTGCCAGCAGCTTAGGGGGGACACGCACAGATACGCAGTATTTT. The encoded protein is CASSLGGTRTDTQYF.